This T cell receptor beta chain is from a study of post-analysis software for immune sequencing data. Study conclusions and caveats: With TRBV5-6, TRBV5-1 and TRBV20-1 included, 4 or 5 TRBV segments were more frequent in patients than in controls.

Built from TCR beta cDNA, the libraries had unique molecular identifiers in them. A single record per CDR3 protein comes from TCRdb applying MiXCR to the PCR reads. This table has 450,000 to 650,000 distinct CDR3 sequences, roughly 40% appearing once. Germline V gene sequence: CDR1 MNHEY, CDR2 SVGAGI. The V end was cut by 4 bases, the J end by 6 bases, with 13 bases between. There are 14 residues in the CDR3. Comments on this clonotype: Its matching antigen is unknown.

The genes are TRBV6-5 and TRBJ2-1; D remains ambiguous. This receptor was obtained from a girl aged 5 to 17 with multiple sclerosis. Sequenced material: blood. The CDR3 sequence is CASSSGRHSNEQFF. The CDR3 region has the DNA TGTGCCAGCAGTTCCGGCCGACACTCCAATGAGCAGTTCTTC.